This TCR beta chain was recovered during a study of beta chain features in type 1 diabetes. By way of CD45RO/CCR7/CD25/CD127/CD95/CD27, the CD4+ regulatory, stem cell-like memory, central memory and naive cells were sorted. Details on this clone: Its target is unknown.

Germline CDR1 SQVTM, CDR2 ANQGSEA. The CDR3 has 17 amino acids. J lost 0 bases, V lost 4 bases, and 11 bases had no gene match. Reverse transcribing all isolated RNA meant expressed TCRB transcripts were sequenced. Repertoires were generated with immunoSEQ multiplex PCR, while TCRdb's copy carries only in-frame clones and drops some. The sample lists 20,000 to 25,000 clones, 68% seen once, with 0.95% to 1.3% in the top ten. Broader study findings: The study found moderately but significantly shorter TCRB CDR3s in all four CD4+ subsets of Type 1 diabetes patients. Sequencing the cDNA could make cells with high TCR expression show up more than they should. Lower insertion and higher deletion counts appeared at VDJ junctions in type 1 diabetes patients. In the patient group, naive, central memory and Treg TCRB repertoires seemed more alike than in the healthy donor group.

This receptor was taken from a woman aged 35 to 49 with type 1 diabetes. Sequenced material: stem cell memory CD4+ T cells from blood. The rearrangement joins TRBV29-1 to TRBJ2-7, with 11 bases lining up with TRBD1. CDR3 in DNA: TGCAGCGTTGTGGGGACAGGGGGTTCCATCAGCTCCTACGAGCAGTACTTC. Translated, it gives CSVVGTGGSISSYEQYF.